This TCR beta chain was sequenced during a study of T-cell memory formation after mild COVID-19. For the study at large: The study found TCR clusters largely donor specific.

This clonotype was seen ten or more times. Sample barcodes and UMIs were carried by the TCR alpha and TCR beta cDNA libraries that 5'RACE generated with constant-segment primers. TCRdb reprocessed the 5' RACE reads with MiXCR, giving one entry per CDR3 protein. This sample has about 16,000 distinct CDR3 sequences; around 20% occur once, and the top ten carry 50% to 60%. This CDR3 contains 16 residues. Germline trimming cut 0 bases from V and 8 bases from J; bases unmatched to any gene: 9. Germline V CDR1 and CDR2: MDHEN, SYDVKM. The V and J genes are TRBV28 and TRBJ2-4, with 8 nucleotides matching TRBD2. Material: PBMCs or a T cell subset sorted from them (not recorded which). This TCR was recovered from a man aged 18 to 35 who had mild COVID-19 (a few samples of this study predate the infection). Cell type and time point are not known. The CDR3 DNA is TGTGCCAGCAGTTTATGGGCCGGGACTAGTGCTTACATTCAGTACTTC. Translating gives CASSLWAGTSAYIQYF.